This T cell receptor beta chain originates from a study of T cell responses to AZD1222 COVID-19 vaccine. In its sample, this clone was seen once. Its antigen is unidentified. TCRdb's table, derived via immunoSEQ multiplex PCR, lists solely in-frame clones and lacks some. This repertoire shows around 130,000 clones, approximately 92% found once; its top ten account for just over 4%. CDR3 size: 17 residues. The germline CDR1 and CDR2 sequences are KGHSH and LQKENI. The J segment lost 3 bases and the V segment lost 3 bases, leaving 13 bases of the junction unmatched. Study conclusions and caveats: White British people made up most donors, females outnumbered males, and clonal diversity was possibly underestimated. Along spike, vaccine-associated CD4 TCRs were found throughout, with dominance at 160-218 and 743-854. Baseline seropositivity characterized only six AZD1222 recipients. Close to half of spike-specific TCRs reportedly recognize unmutated variant regions.

The sequencing used peripheral blood, collected 28 days after the second dose of the MenACWY control vaccine. The sequence derives from an adult who received the MenACWY meningococcal vaccine as a control. The genes are TRBV18 and TRBJ2-5; 7 bases fit TRBD1. The CDR3 is CASSPTSLTGNKETQYF. For the CDR3, the DNA is TGTGCCAGCTCACCGACATCTTTGACAGGGAATAAAGAGACCCAGTACTTC.